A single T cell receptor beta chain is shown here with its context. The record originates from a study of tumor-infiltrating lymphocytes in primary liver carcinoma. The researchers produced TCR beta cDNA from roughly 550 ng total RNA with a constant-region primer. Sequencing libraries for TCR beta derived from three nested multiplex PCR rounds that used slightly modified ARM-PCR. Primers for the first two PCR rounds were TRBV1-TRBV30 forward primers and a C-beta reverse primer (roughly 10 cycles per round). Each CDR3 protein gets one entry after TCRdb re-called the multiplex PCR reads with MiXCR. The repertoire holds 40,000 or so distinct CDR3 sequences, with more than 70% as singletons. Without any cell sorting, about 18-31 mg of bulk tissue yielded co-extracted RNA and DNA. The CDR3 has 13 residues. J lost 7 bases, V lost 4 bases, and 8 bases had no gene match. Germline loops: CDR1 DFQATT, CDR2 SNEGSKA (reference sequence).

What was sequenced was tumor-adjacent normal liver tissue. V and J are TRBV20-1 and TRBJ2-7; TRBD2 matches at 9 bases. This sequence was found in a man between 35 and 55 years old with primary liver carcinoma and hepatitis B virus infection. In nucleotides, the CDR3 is TGCAGTGCTAATGGACTAGCGAACAATGAGCAGTACTTC. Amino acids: CSANGLANNEQYF.